A selection of T cell receptor beta chains follows, all from one sample in a study of T cells after yellow fever vaccination. TCRdb used MiXCR to reprocess the 5' RACE reads, holding one entry per CDR3 protein. Altogether hundreds of thousands of distinct CDR3 sequences are present, roughly 3.5% being singletons, with the ten largest covering around 22%. This sample comprised PBMCs, obtained on the day of the yellow fever booster vaccination. The source is a man aged 18 to 30 who received the YFV17D yellow fever vaccine. Each CDR3 is given with its conserved first and last residue. A D gene is named only where the DNA matches it firmly. Not all rows give a size; the values are once, few, many and, for expanded clones, a class.

V gene,J gene,D gene,clone size,CDR3 DNA,CDR3 protein
TRBV5-1,TRBJ1-6,-,many,TGCGCCAGCAGCTCCTTCGAGGGCTTAGATAATTCACCCCTCCACTTT,CASSSFEGLDNSPLHF
TRBV7-9,TRBJ2-3,-,many,TGTGCCAGCAGCCCCCGAAACGGGGGGCCAGATACGCAGTATTTT,CASSPRNGGPDTQYF
TRBV7-6,TRBJ1-1,-,-,TGTGCCAGCAGTCCGGCCGGGTTTATGCCGATCCGCCTTGGGAACACTGAAGCTTTCTTT,CASSPAGFMPIRLGNTEAFF
TRBV9,TRBJ2-1,-,many,TGTGCCAGCAGCGCGCTTAGTCGGTCCTACAATGAGCAGTTCTTC,CASSALSRSYNEQFF
TRBV4-3,TRBJ1-2,TRBD1,few,TGCGCCAGCAGAGGGACAGGAAAAGGCTACACCTTC,CASRGTGKGYTF
TRBV9,TRBJ2-7,TRBD2,few,TGTGCCAGCAGCCGATTAGGGACTAGCAACTACGAGCAGTACTTC,CASSRLGTSNYEQYF
TRBV4-1,TRBJ2-1,-,many,TGCGCCAGCAGTTCCCGTTGGGGGCAGTTCTTC,CASSSRWGQFF
TRBV27,TRBJ2-5,-,-,TGTGCCAGCAGTCCCGTAGGGGGGCTACAAGAGACCCAGTACTTC,CASSPVGGLQETQYF
TRBV20-1,TRBJ2-3,TRBD2,-,TGCAGTGCTAGCAGCGGGGGGGCCTGGGATACGCAGTATTTT,CSASSGGAWDTQYF
TRBV7-9,TRBJ1-5,-,few,TGTGCCAGCAGCTCAATCGGGACTTTCCAGCATTTT,CASSSIGTFQHF
TRBV5-6,TRBJ2-3,-,few,TGTGCCAGCAGCCTACTACTGAACCGACTCACAGATACGCAGTATTTT,CASSLLLNRLTDTQYF
TRBV3-1,TRBJ2-6,-,many,TGTGCCAGCAGCCGAGGGGAGGCCGGGGCCAACGTCCTGACTTTC,CASSRGEAGANVLTF
TRBV11-2,TRBJ1-4,TRBD1,few,TGTGCCAGCAGCTTAGAGTTTGGGACAGGGAATGAAAAACTGTTTTTT,CASSLEFGTGNEKLFF